The 32 T cell receptor beta chains below all came from one sample that was sequenced in a study of T cells in localized non-small cell lung cancer. The data were produced by immunoSEQ multiplex PCR, yet TCRdb's version contains in-frame clones alone and is incomplete. The sample shows roughly 30,000 clones, around 90% of them seen only once. The input for sequencing was peripheral blood mononuclear cells, taken before any cancer treatment. The receptors stem from a woman aged 40-69 years with stage III lung adenocarcinoma.

This clone occurred once. The gene calls are TRBV28 and TRBJ1-5, with D perhaps TRBD1 (5 bases). V lost 7 bases and J lost 3, with 19 bases in between. There are 16 residues in the CDR3. Germline assignment: CDR1 MDHEN and CDR2 SYDVKM. This CDR3 reads CASTSGQGIPNQPQHF. DNA of the CDR3: TGTGCCAGCACCTCGGGGCAGGGAATTCCCAATCAGCCCCAGCATTTT.

This chain uses TRBV5-4 with TRBJ2-3; 7 nucleotides line up with TRBD1. After removal of 2 bases from V and 6 bases from J, the junction contained 6 bases not matched to a gene. The CDR3 length is 14 residues. The V gene's germline CDR1 is SGHNT and CDR2 YYREEE (reference sequence). The CDR3 region has the DNA TGTGCCAGCAGCTTTTTAACAGGGGTGGATACGCAGTATTTT. Its protein is CASSFLTGVDTQYF.

The V gene is TRBV18, the J gene TRBJ2-7; maybe TRBD1 (5 bases). The V gene lost 6 bases and the J gene lost 0 bases, with 12 bases spanning the gap. CDR1 KGHSH and CDR2 LQKENI come from the germline V gene. This CDR3 region has 14 residues. The CDR3 sequence: CASSSTDFSYEQYF. The CDR3 DNA is TGTGCCAGCTCGTCGACAGATTTCTCCTACGAGCAGTACTTC.

V is TRBV5-1 and J is TRBJ2-1; 11 bases are a match to TRBD2. V lost 4 bases, J lost 9 bases, and 9 bases stayed unmatched. In germline, CDR1 is SGHRS, CDR2 YFSETQ. There are 15 residues in the CDR3. The chain's CDR3 is CASSPIAGGLGEQFF. DNA of the CDR3: TGCGCCAGCAGCCCTATAGCGGGGGGGCTGGGTGAGCAGTTCTTC.

V and J are TRBV28 and TRBJ2-1; perhaps TRBD2 as D (6 bases). This CDR3 is built from 14 residues. From germline, CDR1 is MDHEN and CDR2 SYDVKM. Trimming cost V 3 bases and J 6 bases, with 12 bases left between them. The CDR3 sequence is CASSFSREINEQFF. The CDR3 nucleotides read TGTGCCAGCAGTTTCTCACGGGAGATCAATGAGCAGTTCTTC.

The V call is TRBV4-2, the J call TRBJ2-1; the match to TRBD2 covers 12 bases. This CDR3 region has 18 residues. The trim removed 3 bases at V and 4 bases at J, leaving 10 bases unmatched. Germline CDR1 LGHNA, CDR2 YNFKEQ. This CDR3 is CASSQAAASGGGYNEQFF. The CDR3 bases are TGTGCCAGCAGCCAGGCTGCTGCTAGCGGGGGGGGGTACAATGAGCAGTTCTTC.

J is TRBJ2-7 and V is TRBV2, with no clear D. V lost 6 bases and J lost 3, with 9 bases in between. This CDR3 comprises 12 residues. Germline V gene data show CDR1 as SNHLY and CDR2 as FYNNEI. The CDR3 DNA follows: TGTGCCAGCAGGGACGGCCTCTACGAGCAGTACTTC. Translating it yields CASRDGLYEQYF.

The J gene is TRBJ1-1, the V gene TRBV4-2, with a possible D match to TRBD1 (6 bases). Deletions cut 1 base from V and 0 bases from J, with 9 bases between. From germline, CDR1 is LGHNA and CDR2 YNFKEQ. The CDR3 has 15 amino acids. CDR3 region: CASSQGGGLNTEAFF. The CDR3 DNA reads TGTGCCAGCAGCCAAGGAGGGGGGCTGAACACTGAAGCTTTCTTT.

The chain links TRBV4-3 to TRBJ2-2; no clear D gene. CDR1 is LGHNA, CDR2 YSLEER, per germline. Trimming stripped 0 bases from V and 3 bases from J, with 14 bases between. The CDR3 sequence is 17 residues long. In DNA, the CDR3 is TGCGCCAGCAGCCAAGATCCCGCCCGTTGGGACACCGGGGAGCTGTTTTTT. This codes for CASSQDPARWDTGELFF.

The chain's CDR3 is CASSRTSAGETQYF. DNA of the CDR3: TGTGCCAGCAGCCGGACTAGCGCTGGGGAGACCCAGTACTTC. The rearrangement uses TRBV7-3 and TRBJ2-5, with TRBD2 identical over 9 bases. The V and J ends lost 5 bases and 5 bases, in that order; junction bases with no gene match: 6. Germline values: CDR1 SGHTA, CDR2 FQGTGA. The CDR3 loop spans 14 amino acids.

The chain's CDR3 is CASSINAGGAAAYEQYF. The CDR3 region has the DNA TGTGCCAGTAGTATAAATGCCGGGGGAGCGGCCGCCTACGAGCAGTACTTC. The rearrangement links TRBV19 to TRBJ2-7, with D perhaps TRBD2 (6 bases). CDR1 LNHDA and CDR2 SQIVND come from the germline V gene (reference sequence). The CDR3 runs 17 residues. Trimming shortened V by 2 bases and J by 2 bases, and 19 bases separated the two germline ends. Supplemented by reference TRBV19 and TRBJ2-7, the full variable domain reads DGGITQSPKYLFRKEGQNVTLSCEQNLNHDAMYWYRQDPGQGLRLIYYSQIVNDFQKGDIAEGYSVSREKKESFPLTVTSAQKNPTAFYLCASSINAGGAAAYEQYFGPGTRLTVT.

The chain carries TRBV27 and TRBJ2-1; D assignment may be TRBD1 or TRBD2 (6 bases each). The germline V and J ends were trimmed by 8 bases and 4 bases, with 15 bases remaining between them. CDR1 and CDR2 (germline): MNHEY, SMNVEV (reference sequence). The CDR3 sequence is 14 residues long. CDR3 nucleotide sequence: TGTGCCAGCTCGATAGGAGGGACATACAATGAGCAGTTCTTC. Translated: CASSIGGTYNEQFF.

This clone has a single count. The V call is TRBV7-2, the J call TRBJ2-3; 7 bases map to TRBD2. Germline V gene data show CDR1 as SGHTA and CDR2 as FQGNSA. V gave up 6 bases and J gave up 4 bases; unmatched junction bases: 13. This CDR3 is 16 amino acids long. This CDR3 is CASRPSFAGVADTQYF. Here the CDR3 DNA reads TGTGCCAGCAGACCGAGCTTTGCGGGAGTAGCAGATACGCAGTATTTT.

The rearrangement uses TRBV7-2 and TRBJ2-5; TRBD1 or TRBD2 may be the D gene (6 bases each). The germline gives CDR1 SGHTA, CDR2 FQGNSA. The CDR3 extends over 14 amino acids. Trimming took off 1 base at V and 4 bases at J, with 10 bases between the two ends. The CDR3: CASSLGPGAETQYF. DNA of the CDR3: TGTGCCAGCAGCTTAGGACCGGGGGCAGAGACCCAGTACTTC.

A single count supports this clone. This chain links TRBV7-2 with TRBJ1-2; 8 positions agree with TRBD1. Germline lookup yields CDR1 SGHTA and CDR2 FQGNSA. This CDR3 has 17 amino acids. The J segment lost 2 bases and the V segment lost 1 base, leaving 9 bases of the junction unmatched. This chain's CDR3 is CASSLVAGAGGNYGYTF. The CDR3 DNA reads as TGTGCCAGCAGCTTAGTCGCGGGGGCAGGGGGCAACTATGGCTACACCTTC.

The chain employs TRBV6-5 and TRBJ1-3, with D tentatively TRBD1 (6 bases). The CDR3 covers 16 residues. V dropped 3 bases and J dropped 0 bases, with 12 bases sitting between them. The V gene's germline CDR1 is MNHEY and CDR2 SVGAGI. CDR3 DNA: TGTGCCAGCAGTTATGGGGGGCATCTCTCTGGAAACACCATATATTTT. It specifies CASSYGGHLSGNTIYF.

On this clone: At one end the junction does not follow the germline gene, possibly because of a read error. V usage is TRBV7-7 and J usage is TRBJ2-5, with 8 bases matching TRBD1. The germline CDR1 and CDR2 sequences are SSHAT and FNYEAQ (reference sequence). The CDR3 length is 14 residues. The CDR3 sequence is CASIPSGGPQTQYF. In DNA form, the CDR3 reads TGTGCTAGCATCCCATCAGGGGGCCCCCAGACCCAGTACTTC.

The chain carries TRBV29-1 and TRBJ2-1; D might be TRBD1 (6 bases). The CDR3 consists of 14 residues. Germline assignment: CDR1 SQVTM and CDR2 ANQGSEA. V lost 2 bases, J lost 0 bases, and 8 bases lay in between. DNA of the CDR3: TGCAGCGTTGAATGGGACACCTCCTACAATGAGCAGTTCTTC. Translated, it gives CSVEWDTSYNEQFF.

The V gene is TRBV11-2, the J gene TRBJ1-6; D unclear. CDR1 is SGHAT and CDR2 is FQNNGV in the germline V gene. CDR3 size: 18 residues. Trimming stripped 1 base from V and 0 bases from J, with 13 bases between. CDR3 nucleotide sequence: TGTGCCAGCAGCTTAGTGGTAGTGGCGTCCTCCTATAATTCACCCCTCCACTTT. It translates to CASSLVVVASSYNSPLHF.

The chain combines TRBV4-3 with TRBJ1-6; 8 nucleotides line up with TRBD1. The CDR3 has 14 amino acids. V gave up 6 bases and J gave up 7 bases; unmatched junction bases: 5. Germline-derived CDR1 and CDR2 are LGHNA and YSLEER. The CDR3, as DNA: TGCGCCAGCAGTACGACAGGGGCCAATTCACCCCTCCACTTT. As protein: CASSTTGANSPLHF.

CDR3 region: CASSEGTGGTYGYTF. CDR3 DNA sequence: TGTGCCAGCAGTGAGGGGACAGGGGGGACCTATGGCTACACCTTC. The chain uses TRBV2 and TRBJ1-2, with 11 bases lining up with TRBD1. CDR1 is SNHLY and CDR2 is FYNNEI in the germline V gene. V lost 3 bases to trimming and J lost 4 bases; unmatched junction nucleotides: 4. The CDR3 covers 15 residues.

The gene calls are TRBV5-6 and TRBJ2-7; the D gene is possibly TRBD2 (6 bases). The V gene's germline CDR1 is SGHDT and CDR2 YYEEEE. The V and J ends lost 4 bases and 12 bases respectively, with 20 bases between them. CDR3 size: 13 residues. The DNA for the CDR3 is TGTGCCAGCAGCGCTGCGGGGTCTGGACATGCGTACTTC. Translated: CASSAAGSGHAYF.

The genes are TRBV13 and TRBJ2-1; weak D call: TRBD2 (5 bases). CDR1 is PRHDT and CDR2 is FYEKMQ in the germline V gene (reference sequence). The CDR3 consists of 16 residues. Trimming left V 0 bases short and J 1 base short, with 10 bases between. CDR3 coding DNA: TGTGCCAGCAGCTTAGGGCACCGGGGTTCCTACAATGAGCAGTTCTTC. Its protein is CASSLGHRGSYNEQFF.

The chain links TRBV5-6 to TRBJ1-1; TRBD1 matches 8 bases. The CDR3 length is 14 residues. Germline CDR1 is SGHDT and CDR2 is YYEEEE. V was pared by 4 bases and J by 5 bases, with 7 bases of the junction left unmatched. As DNA, the CDR3 is TGTGCCAGCAGCCGCGACAGGGGTACAACTGAAGCTTTCTTT. This sequence encodes CASSRDRGTTEAFF.

This chain links TRBV6-5 with TRBJ1-3, with D tentatively TRBD1 (5 bases). V was pared by 2 bases and J by 4 bases, with 15 bases between. Germline V gene sequence: CDR1 MNHEY, CDR2 SVGAGI. The CDR3 runs 16 residues. The DNA for the CDR3 is TGTGCCAGCAGTTACGGAAGGCGGGGGACGGGAAACACCATATATTTT. Translated: CASSYGRRGTGNTIYF.

V is TRBV18 and J is TRBJ2-5; D is unresolved. The DNA matches TRBJ2-7 better at its end, which makes the J call doubtful. This CDR3 is built from 11 residues. Germline V gene data show CDR1 as KGHSH and CDR2 as LQKENI. The CDR3 here is CASSLPYEQYF. For the CDR3, the DNA is TGTGCCAGCTCCCTTCCCTACGAGCAGTACTTC.

The rearrangement uses TRBV27 and TRBJ2-7; 10 bases agree with TRBD2. The trim removed 7 bases at V and 2 bases at J, leaving 23 bases unmatched. The V gene's germline CDR1 is MNHEY and CDR2 SMNVEV (reference sequence). This CDR3 contains 20 residues. CDR3 nucleotide sequence: TGTGCCAGCATAAAAAAACCCCCGTCGACTAGCGGGTCCCAAACCTACGAGCAGTACTTC. Translated, it gives CASIKKPPSTSGSQTYEQYF.

This chain uses TRBV2 with TRBJ1-2, with no clear D. The V gene's germline CDR1 is SNHLY and CDR2 FYNNEI. The CDR3 loop spans 14 amino acids. With 7 bases removed from V and 4 bases from J, the gap between germline ends came to 16 bases. CDR3 bases: TGTGCCAGCACCCGGGTTCGGGGTGGCTATGGCTACACCTTC. It translates to CASTRVRGGYGYTF.

In nucleotides, the CDR3 is TGTGCCAGCACAGATACGCAGTATTTT. It specifies CASTDTQYF. The V and J genes are TRBV27 and TRBJ2-3, with unresolved D. The ends were cut back, 7 bases at V and 4 bases at J, with 0 bases in the middle. The CDR3 covers 9 residues. In germline, CDR1 is MNHEY, CDR2 SMNVEV (reference sequence).

This sequence joins TRBV7-2 and TRBJ2-2; D uncertain. The CDR3 has 15 residues. Between the trimmed V and J ends, which lost 3 bases and 0 bases, there was a span of 8 bases. Germline assignment: CDR1 SGHTA and CDR2 FQGNSA. CDR3 bases: TGTGCCAGCAGCTTCCGACGTTCGAACACCGGGGAGCTGTTTTTT. Amino acids: CASSFRRSNTGELFF.

This clone was found a few times. The chain recombines TRBV10-3 with TRBJ2-2, with 13 bases that match TRBD2. The junction had 0 bases not matched to a gene; V was cut back by 6 bases and J by 5 bases. This CDR3 has 14 amino acids. Per germline, CDR1 ENHRY and CDR2 SYGVKD. The CDR3 DNA is TGTGCCATCAGGGGACTAGCGGGAACCGGGGAGCTGTTTTTT. This sequence encodes CAIRGLAGTGELFF.

The rearrangement uses TRBV5-4 and TRBJ2-3; D gene ambiguous. The germline V and J ends were trimmed by 1 base and 1 base, with 4 bases remaining between them. From germline, CDR1 is SGHNT and CDR2 YYREEE (reference sequence). The CDR3 is made up of 13 amino acids. CDR3 loop: CASSLKGTDTQYF. The CDR3 region has the DNA TGTGCCAGCAGCTTGAAGGGCACAGATACGCAGTATTTT.